This TCR beta chain was profiled in a study of OX40 agonist ivuxolimab in advanced cancers. V lost 0 bases, J lost 5 bases, and 4 bases stayed unmatched. The germline V gene has CDR1 MNHNY and CDR2 SVGAGI (reference sequence). This CDR3 spans 15 amino acids. Using immunoSEQ multiplex PCR, the repertoire was profiled, and TCRdb retains in-frame clones only, with some absent. Of about 40,000 clones in the sample, approximately 88% are singletons; the top ten hold more than 20%. This TCR came from an adult with an advanced solid tumor such as melanoma, head and neck, liver or kidney cancer. Source: CD4+ or CD8+ T cells sorted from blood, taken in a trial of the OX40 agonist ivuxolimab. The chain is built from TRBV6-6 and TRBJ2-1; 7 positions match TRBD2. The CDR3 coding sequence is TGTGCCAGCAGTTACTCGGCGGGAGCGGACAATGAGCAGTTCTTC. Encoded protein: CASSYSAGADNEQFF.